One and the same sample provided the 23 T cell receptor beta chains below, sequenced in a study of spatial heterogeneity in lung cancer. TCRdb re-analysed the 5' RACE reads in MiXCR, keeping a single row per CDR3 protein. The table records under 75,000 distinct CDR3 sequences, approximately 9% of them present only once. Time point specified: blood at routine non-recurrence follow-up after resection. The specimen comprised PBMCs, sampled at follow-up. These TCRs come from a female donor with early-stage non-small cell lung cancer.

This clonotype was seen at least ten times. The rearrangement links TRBV5-8 to TRBJ1-2; 7 positions match TRBD1. Germline trimming cut 3 bases from V and 5 bases from J; bases unmatched to any gene: 13. Germline CDR1 SGHTS, CDR2 YDEGEE. This CDR3 spans 16 amino acids. As DNA, the CDR3 is TGTGCCAGCAGCTCTTACCGGGACAGCGCCTTTTATGGCTACACCTTC. Translated, it gives CASSSYRDSAFYGYTF. Filled out from reference TRBV5-8 and TRBJ1-2, the complete variable domain reads EAGVTQSPTHLIKTRGQQATLRCSPISGHTSVYWYQQALGLGLQFLLWYDEGEERNRGNFPPRFSGRQFPNYSSELNVNALELEDSALYLCASSSYRDSAFYGYTFGSGTRLTVV.

In its sample, this clonotype was seen many times. CDR3 in DNA: TGCGCCAGCAGCCCGGGAATACTCGACAATGAGCAGTTCTTC. It encodes CASSPGILDNEQFF. This chain connects TRBV5-1 to TRBJ2-1; possible D gene TRBD2, 5 bases. The ends were cut back, 4 bases at V and 5 bases at J, with 13 bases in the middle. Germline CDR1 is SGHRS and CDR2 is YFSETQ. The CDR3 totals 14 residues.

This clonotype has ten or more counts. This chain connects TRBV29-1 to TRBJ2-5; either TRBD1 or TRBD2 may fit D (5 bases each). This CDR3 comprises 13 residues. V lost 6 bases, J lost 0 bases, and 11 bases lay in between. In germline, CDR1 is SQVTM, CDR2 ANQGSEA. The CDR3: CSVGPGHQETQYF. CDR3 nucleotide sequence: TGCAGCGTGGGGCCGGGACACCAAGAGACCCAGTACTTC.

This clonotype was counted only a few times. The rearrangement links TRBV21-1 to TRBJ2-2; no check of the table's D call, TRBD1, against the DNA was made. TRBV21-1 is termed a pseudogene. The CDR3 length is 19 residues. CDR3: CASPLPEEDRELNTGELFF. The CDR3 nucleotides are TGTGCCAGCCCTTTACCCGAGGAGGACAGGGAGTTAAACACCGGGGAGCTGTTTTTT.

This clonotype was detected only a few times. The rearrangement uses TRBV5-1 and TRBJ1-5; 8 bases match TRBD1. Germline CDR1 is SGHRS and CDR2 is YFSETQ. V was clipped by 7 bases and J by 3 bases; unmatched bases: 3. The CDR3 is 13 residues long. The DNA for the CDR3 is TGCGCCAGCCGACAGGGGCTCAATCAGCCCCAGCATTTT. Translating gives CASRQGLNQPQHF.

A few counts support this clonotype. This chain uses TRBV10-2 with TRBJ1-1; D unresolved. There are 12 residues in the CDR3. The germline CDR1 and CDR2 sequences are WSHSY and SAAADI. V gave up 3 bases and J gave up 2 bases, with 4 bases separating them. This CDR3 reads CASSETNTEAFF. CDR3 sequence (DNA): TGCGCCAGCAGTGAAACAAACACTGAAGCTTTCTTT.

This clonotype was counted a few times. CDR3 sequence: CASSVGPDSIYGYTF. The DNA for the CDR3 is TGTGCCAGCAGCGTAGGTCCCGACAGCATCTATGGCTACACCTTC. The gene calls are TRBV9 and TRBJ1-2; D is possibly TRBD1 (5 bases). The CDR3 covers 15 residues. V was clipped by 0 bases and J by 4 bases, with 13 bases between them. Germline CDR1 and CDR2: SGDLS and YYNGEE.

This chain links TRBV12-3 or TRBV12-4 with TRBJ1-2; 8 bases line up with TRBD1. Germline trimming cut 6 bases from V and 2 bases from J; bases unmatched to any gene: 8. The CDR3 extends over 15 amino acids. CDR3 coding DNA: TGTGCCAGCAGCTTCGGGCAGGGGGCAAACTATGGCTACACCTTC. This translates into CASSFGQGANYGYTF.

The chain has TRBV10-3 and TRBJ2-7; TRBD1 might be the D (5 bases). Trimming pared 3 bases from V and 8 bases from J, leaving 23 bases between. This CDR3 has 16 amino acids. The germline CDR1 and CDR2 sequences are ENHRY and SYGVKD. The CDR3 nucleotides read TGTGCCATCAGTGAATTGGCCCAAATTGGGGCAGGCCAGCAGTACTTC. Protein product: CAISELAQIGAGQQYF.

This clonotype was recorded at least ten times. The chain uses TRBV7-9 and TRBJ2-1, with 8 positions matching TRBD2. The CDR3 is made up of 15 amino acids. CDR1 SEHNR and CDR2 FQNEAQ come from the germline V gene (reference sequence). Losses at the gene ends were 3 bases for V and 9 bases for J; bases not matched to a gene: 10. The CDR3 sequence: CASSLGSGRTGEQFF. The CDR3, as DNA: TGTGCCAGCAGCTTGGGCAGCGGGAGAACGGGTGAGCAGTTCTTC.

Ten or more counts support this clonotype. The chain joins TRBV13 to TRBJ2-2; D might be TRBD1 or TRBD2, each matching 5 bases. The CDR3 sequence is 17 residues long. V was pared by 2 bases and J by 3 bases, with 16 bases between. CDR1 PRHDT and CDR2 FYEKMQ come from the germline V gene (reference sequence). CDR3 bases: TGTGCCAGCAGCTTAACGCGATCTGGGGGTTACACCGGGGAGCTGTTTTTT. Translation: CASSLTRSGGYTGELFF.

In this sample, this clonotype turned up many times. The chain employs TRBV6-6 and TRBJ2-6; D not resolved. The CDR3 contains 13 residues. Germline CDR1 MNHNY, CDR2 SVGAGI (reference sequence). V shed 7 bases and J shed 2 bases, with 6 bases lying between them. The CDR3: CASTQTGANVLTF. The CDR3 nucleotides are TGTGCCAGCACCCAGACTGGGGCCAACGTCCTGACTTTC.

This clonotype appeared a few times. V gene TRBV6-6 combines with J gene TRBJ2-7, with 9 bases matching TRBD1. Germline CDR1 MNHNY, CDR2 SVGAGI (reference sequence). The CDR3 has 13 amino acids. V gave up 10 bases and J gave up 5 bases; unmatched junction bases: 9. The CDR3 region is CATMGGQGHEQYF. CDR3 DNA sequence: TGTGCCACCATGGGGGGACAGGGCCACGAGCAGTACTTC.

The rearrangement uses TRBV20-1 and TRBJ1-2, with TRBD1 matching over 7 bases. The CDR3 is made up of 14 amino acids. CDR1 DFQATT and CDR2 SNEGSKA come from the germline V gene (reference sequence). J lost 8 bases, V lost 6 bases, and 15 bases had no gene match. The CDR3 loop reads CSAARGQTRLGYTF. The CDR3 coding sequence is TGCAGTGCCGCCCGGGGACAGACCAGACTCGGCTACACCTTC.

The chain has TRBV18 and TRBJ1-1; D is undetermined. In germline, CDR1 is KGHSH, CDR2 LQKENI. V lost 3 bases and J 1 base, leaving 9 bases between the germline ends. This CDR3 has 14 residues. In DNA form, the CDR3 reads TGTGCCAGCTCACCTTCGGCTCAGAACACTGAAGCTTTCTTT. This translates into CASSPSAQNTEAFF.

This clonotype was detected many times. V gene TRBV4-2 combines with J gene TRBJ1-1, with 9 bases fitting TRBD1. Germline CDR1 LGHNA, CDR2 YNFKEQ. Trimming removed 1 base from V and 4 bases from J; junction bases left unmatched: 4. This CDR3 region has 15 residues. DNA of the CDR3: TGTGCCAGCAGCCAAGGCCGACAGGGGGGCACTGAAGCTTTCTTT. It specifies CASSQGRQGGTEAFF.

This clonotype was counted many times. This chain links TRBV18 with TRBJ2-7; D is unresolved. The CDR3 is made up of 13 amino acids. CDR1 KGHSH and CDR2 LQKENI come from the germline V gene. Trimming removed 0 bases at V and 3 bases at J, with 6 bases between. CDR3: CASSPPTIYEQYF. CDR3 bases: TGTGCCAGCTCACCACCGACCATCTACGAGCAGTACTTC.

This clonotype occurred many times. V usage is TRBV7-2 and J usage is TRBJ2-1, with 10 bases identical to TRBD2. Per germline, CDR1 SGHTA and CDR2 FQGNSA. The CDR3 covers 14 residues. V dropped 6 bases and J dropped 6; count of bases not matched to a gene: 5. CDR3 sequence reads: CASRSLAGANEQFF. As DNA, the CDR3 is TGTGCCAGCAGATCCCTAGCGGGAGCCAATGAGCAGTTCTTC. The whole variable domain, filled in from reference TRBV7-2 and TRBJ2-1, reads GAGVSQSPSNKVTEKGKDVELRCDPISGHTALYWYRQSLGQGLEFLIYFQGNSAPDKSGLPSDRFSAERTGGSVSTLTIQRTQQEDSAVYLCASRSLAGANEQFFGPGTRLTVL.

This clonotype was seen ten or more times. The chain employs TRBV18 and TRBJ1-2, with a weak D call TRBD1 (5 bases). V was cut by 4 bases and J by 8 bases, with 11 bases left in between. CDR3 length: 12 residues. CDR1 and CDR2 from the germline V gene are KGHSH and LQKENI. In nucleotides, the CDR3 is TGTGCCAGCTCACTCGGGGCGCGAGGCTACACCTTC. Translation: CASSLGARGYTF. Using reference TRBV18 and TRBJ1-2 for the parts outside the CDR3, the full variable domain is NAGVMQNPRHLVRRRGQEARLRCSPMKGHSHVYWYRQLPEEGLKFMVYLQKENIIDESGMPKERFSAEFPKEGPSILRIQQVVRGDSAAYFCASSLGARGYTFGSGTRLTVV.

This clonotype was detected many times. The chain joins TRBV7-6 to TRBJ2-1; 8 bases fit TRBD2. The CDR3 extends over 16 amino acids. Germline loops: CDR1 SGHVS, CDR2 FNYEAQ. V dropped 3 bases and J dropped 7; count of bases not matched to a gene: 11. CDR3 coding DNA: TGTGCCAGCAGCTTTTCCGGGAGGGTTGCGGGGAATGAGCAGTTCTTC. Protein sequence: CASSFSGRVAGNEQFF.

The chain couples TRBV28 to TRBJ1-1, with D unresolved. The germline V and J ends were trimmed by 3 bases and 0 bases, with 8 bases remaining between them. Germline CDR1 MDHEN, CDR2 SYDVKM. The CDR3 contains 14 residues. CDR3 sequence reads: CASSFRQVNTEAFF. The CDR3 DNA follows: TGTGCCAGCAGTTTTAGACAAGTGAACACTGAAGCTTTCTTT. Using reference TRBV28 and TRBJ1-1 for the parts outside the CDR3, the full variable domain is DVKVTQSSRYLVKRTGEKVFLECVQDMDHENMFWYRQDPGLGLRLIYFSYDVKMKEKGDIPEGYSVSREKKERFSLILESASTNQTSMYLCASSFRQVNTEAFFGQGTRLTVV.

This clonotype was counted many times. CDR3 sequence reads: CASSFGLGGETQYF. For the CDR3, the DNA is TGTGCCAGCAGCTTCGGTTTAGGGGGAGAGACCCAGTACTTC. The J gene is TRBJ2-5, the V gene TRBV5-6; tentatively, D is TRBD1 (6 bases). Looked up from germline, CDR1 is SGHDT and CDR2 is YYEEEE. V was cut by 2 bases and J by 4 bases, with 12 bases left in between. This CDR3 is 14 amino acids long.

This clonotype was observed many times. The chain has TRBV2 and TRBJ2-1, with D unclear. Germline CDR1 and CDR2: SNHLY and FYNNEI. V was cut by 5 bases and J by 6 bases, with 11 bases left in between. This CDR3 spans 13 amino acids. The CDR3 sequence: CASSRLTFNEQFF. In DNA, the CDR3 is TGTGCCAGCAGTCGTCTTACTTTCAATGAGCAGTTCTTC.